This is a list of T cell receptor beta chains from one sample in a study of CD8 T cells in ankylosing spondylitis. TCRdb redid the calling of the 5' RACE reads with MiXCR, one entry per CDR3 protein. The sample has roughly 68,000 distinct CDR3 sequences; roughly 6.2% are singletons. The material sequenced was synovial fluid, either unsorted or a sorted T cell fraction (not recorded which). Receptors were obtained from a male donor with ankylosing spondylitis. Both conserved end residues are part of each CDR3. Each record gives: D gene, J gene, CDR3 length, V gene, clone size, CDR3 protein, CDR3 DNA. The D gene is left open where the match is weak. Clone size is shown for a subset of rows, as once, few, many or a class of expanded clone.

d_call: TRBD1; j_call: TRBJ1-2; cdr3_length: 14; v_call: TRBV7-2; clone_size: NA; cdr3_aa: CASSSGTGGNGYTF; cdr3_nt: TGTGCCAGCAGCTCGGGGACAGGAGGTAATGGCTACACCTTC
d_call: NA; j_call: TRBJ2-3; cdr3_length: 15; v_call: TRBV11-3; clone_size: NA; cdr3_aa: CASSQGTVVTDTQYF; cdr3_nt: TGTGCCAGCAGCCAGGGGACGGTGGTGACAGATACGCAGTATTTT
d_call: TRBD1; j_call: TRBJ1-1; cdr3_length: 14; v_call: TRBV5-4; clone_size: NA; cdr3_aa: CASSVQGVNTEAFF; cdr3_nt: TGTGCCAGCAGCGTACAGGGGGTGAACACTGAAGCTTTCTTT
d_call: NA; j_call: TRBJ2-5; cdr3_length: 16; v_call: TRBV20-1; clone_size: many; cdr3_aa: CSARDPQVLSKSGQYF; cdr3_nt: TGCAGTGCTAGAGATCCGCAGGTCTTATCCAAGAGTGGCCAGTACTTC
d_call: NA; j_call: TRBJ1-5; cdr3_length: 16; v_call: TRBV7-2; clone_size: NA; cdr3_aa: CASSINRVGSNQPQHF; cdr3_nt: TGTGCCAGCAGCATAAACAGGGTAGGGAGCAATCAGCCCCAGCATTTT
d_call: NA; j_call: TRBJ1-6; cdr3_length: 15; v_call: TRBV2; clone_size: few; cdr3_aa: CASSENGHYNSPLHF; cdr3_nt: TGTGCCAGCAGTGAAAATGGACACTACAACTCACCCCTCCACTTT
d_call: TRBD1; j_call: TRBJ2-3; cdr3_length: 13; v_call: TRBV20-1; clone_size: few; cdr3_aa: CSAGQGEADTQYF; cdr3_nt: TGCAGTGCTGGACAGGGAGAGGCAGATACGCAGTATTTT
d_call: TRBD2; j_call: TRBJ2-5; cdr3_length: 16; v_call: TRBV2; clone_size: NA; cdr3_aa: CASTKGLAGPRETQYF; cdr3_nt: TGTGCCAGCACCAAGGGACTAGCGGGGCCTAGGGAGACCCAGTACTTC
d_call: TRBD1; j_call: TRBJ2-7; cdr3_length: 13; v_call: TRBV6-2/TRBV6-3; clone_size: many; cdr3_aa: CASSWDRGYEQYF; cdr3_nt: TGTGCCAGCAGTTGGGACAGGGGCTACGAGCAGTACTTC
d_call: NA; j_call: TRBJ2-2; cdr3_length: 15; v_call: TRBV5-1; clone_size: many; cdr3_aa: CASSASSLDTGELFF; cdr3_nt: TGCGCCAGCAGCGCGAGTTCTCTCGACACCGGGGAGCTGTTTTTT
d_call: NA; j_call: TRBJ2-2; cdr3_length: 13; v_call: TRBV4-3; clone_size: many; cdr3_aa: CASSQDKNGELFF; cdr3_nt: TGCGCCAGCAGCCAAGATAAGAATGGGGAGCTGTTTTTT
d_call: NA; j_call: TRBJ1-1; cdr3_length: 13; v_call: TRBV18; clone_size: NA; cdr3_aa: CASSPRENTEAFF; cdr3_nt: TGTGCCAGCTCACCGAGGGAGAACACTGAAGCTTTCTTT
d_call: NA; j_call: TRBJ2-3; cdr3_length: 11; v_call: TRBV12-3/TRBV12-4; clone_size: many; cdr3_aa: CASGITDTQYF; cdr3_nt: TGTGCCAGCGGGATCACAGATACGCAGTATTTT
d_call: TRBD2; j_call: TRBJ2-2; cdr3_length: 15; v_call: TRBV12-3/TRBV12-4; clone_size: many; cdr3_aa: CASSFEGGIAGELFF; cdr3_nt: TGTGCCAGCAGTTTTGAGGGAGGGATCGCCGGGGAGCTGTTTTTT
d_call: TRBD1; j_call: TRBJ1-3; cdr3_length: 14; v_call: TRBV9; clone_size: many; cdr3_aa: CASSVRGQENTIYF; cdr3_nt: TGTGCCAGCAGCGTCCGGGGACAGGAAAACACCATATATTTT
d_call: TRBD1; j_call: TRBJ2-3; cdr3_length: 17; v_call: TRBV29-1; clone_size: many; cdr3_aa: CSVEDPVGTAFGDTQYF; cdr3_nt: TGCAGCGTTGAAGATCCCGTAGGGACAGCGTTCGGAGATACGCAGTATTTT
d_call: TRBD1; j_call: TRBJ1-1; cdr3_length: 13; v_call: TRBV29-1; clone_size: many; cdr3_aa: CSVRGQGGGAAFF; cdr3_nt: TGCAGCGTCAGGGGACAGGGAGGGGGGGCAGCTTTCTTT
d_call: NA; j_call: TRBJ2-7; cdr3_length: 13; v_call: TRBV20-1; clone_size: many; cdr3_aa: CSAPRLGTYEQYF; cdr3_nt: TGCAGTGCGCCGCGACTAGGAACCTACGAGCAGTACTTC
d_call: TRBD1; j_call: TRBJ1-5; cdr3_length: 13; v_call: TRBV20-1; clone_size: medium-sized; cdr3_aa: CSVKTTGGQPQHF; cdr3_nt: TGCAGTGTCAAAACTACAGGGGGTCAGCCCCAGCATTTT
d_call: NA; j_call: TRBJ1-1; cdr3_length: 13; v_call: TRBV7-3; clone_size: few; cdr3_aa: CASSPTEGLGAFF; cdr3_nt: TGTGCCAGCAGCCCGACGGAGGGTCTAGGAGCTTTCTTT
d_call: NA; j_call: TRBJ2-7; cdr3_length: 14; v_call: TRBV30; clone_size: few; cdr3_aa: CAWSPGGMDGEQYF; cdr3_nt: TGTGCCTGGAGTCCCGGCGGGATGGACGGCGAGCAGTACTTC
d_call: TRBD1; j_call: TRBJ1-1; cdr3_length: 14; v_call: TRBV25-1; clone_size: many; cdr3_aa: CASSVRTGGAEAFF; cdr3_nt: TGTGCCAGCAGTGTACGTACAGGGGGCGCCGAAGCTTTCTTT
d_call: NA; j_call: TRBJ1-5; cdr3_length: 14; v_call: TRBV27; clone_size: many; cdr3_aa: CASSLSISNQPQHF; cdr3_nt: TGTGCCAGCAGTTTATCGATTAGCAATCAGCCCCAGCATTTT
d_call: TRBD2; j_call: TRBJ2-1; cdr3_length: 14; v_call: TRBV7-6; clone_size: many; cdr3_aa: CASSLLTSGGEQFF; cdr3_nt: TGTGCCAGCAGCTTGCTGACCTCGGGAGGCGAGCAGTTCTTC
d_call: NA; j_call: TRBJ2-2; cdr3_length: 16; v_call: TRBV5-1; clone_size: few; cdr3_aa: CASMDSRQRTPGSCFF; cdr3_nt: NA
d_call: NA; j_call: TRBJ2-1; cdr3_length: 14; v_call: TRBV6-1; clone_size: NA; cdr3_aa: CASSPLRESLEQFF; cdr3_nt: TGTGCCAGCAGTCCCCTCCGGGAGAGTCTAGAGCAGTTCTTC
d_call: NA; j_call: TRBJ1-3; cdr3_length: 15; v_call: TRBV6-1; clone_size: few; cdr3_aa: CASSGYSSSGNTIYF; cdr3_nt: TGTGCCAGCAGTGGCTACTCCAGCTCTGGAAACACCATATATTTT
d_call: NA; j_call: TRBJ2-5; cdr3_length: 16; v_call: TRBV28; clone_size: few; cdr3_aa: CASSRSAYRGGETQYF; cdr3_nt: TGTGCCAGCAGTCGAAGTGCGTACAGGGGGGGAGAGACCCAGTACTTC
d_call: NA; j_call: TRBJ1-4; cdr3_length: 14; v_call: TRBV28; clone_size: many; cdr3_aa: CASSTSRGIEKLFF; cdr3_nt: TGTGCCAGCAGTACGAGCCGGGGGATCGAAAAACTGTTTTTT
d_call: TRBD2; j_call: TRBJ2-5; cdr3_length: 18; v_call: TRBV12-3/TRBV12-4; clone_size: NA; cdr3_aa: CACSLGTSGRGGQETQYF; cdr3_nt: TGTGCCTGCAGCCTGGGGACTAGCGGGAGGGGTGGGCAAGAGACCCAGTACTTC
d_call: NA; j_call: TRBJ2-5; cdr3_length: 16; v_call: TRBV28; clone_size: many; cdr3_aa: CASSAPLDAFGETQYF; cdr3_nt: TGTGCCAGCAGCGCTCCCCTTGACGCGTTCGGGGAGACCCAGTACTTC
d_call: NA; j_call: TRBJ2-1; cdr3_length: 13; v_call: TRBV3-1; clone_size: NA; cdr3_aa: CASSQVGPNEQFF; cdr3_nt: TGTGCCAGCAGCCAAGTAGGGCCCAATGAGCAGTTCTTC